This TCR beta chain was observed in a study of cytomegalovirus exposure and HLA in healthy donors. Study context: In an earlier analysis, around 120 million unique TCR beta sequences were found from 200 million or so T cells.

Findings of the study overall: In an earlier analysis, in some 500 donors, most V segments appeared productive either ~87% or ~30% of the time. Some segments of the V type, notably TRBV6-2 and TRBV6-3, were excluded as indistinguishable.

For this clone: Its antigen is unidentified.

Use of 60 Vbeta and 13 Jbeta primers characterized the PCR. TCRdb's copy holds only in-frame clones and misses some; the assay was immunoSEQ multiplex PCR. The data show 65,000 to 85,000 clones, and the top ten clones hold over 1.2%. V lost 1 base and J lost 5; bases outside the gene matches: 13. The CDR3 sequence is 17 residues long. The V gene's germline CDR1 is SGHRS and CDR2 YFSETQ. The sequence was obtained from an older woman in good health and CMV-seronegative. This rearrangement joins TRBV5-1 to TRBJ2-5; 8 bases match TRBD2. Sequencing was performed on PBMCs. The CDR3 DNA reads as TGCGCCAGCAGCTTGACCCTACCGGGAGGGGCAATCGAGACCCAGTACTTC. The encoded protein is CASSLTLPGGAIETQYF.